Below are 25 T cell receptor beta chains sequenced from a single sample in a study of T cell responses to AZD1222 COVID-19 vaccine. TCRdb keeps only in-frame clones here, not all; method: immunoSEQ multiplex PCR. This table has about 200,000 clones, 92% appearing once. Here the sequenced sample was peripheral blood, taken on day 0 of AZD1222 vaccination. The source of these receptors is an adult in good health.

The rearrangement joins TRBV5-1 to TRBJ1-3, with 8 bases aligning to TRBD1. Germline assignment: CDR1 SGHRS and CDR2 YFSETQ. This CDR3 comprises 16 residues. Trimming cost V 2 bases and J 0 bases; bases outside gene matches: 4. The CDR3 protein is CASSLRGQGSGNTIYF. CDR3 sequence (DNA): TGCGCCAGCAGCTTACGAGGACAGGGCTCTGGAAACACCATATATTTT.

The V call is TRBV15, the J call TRBJ1-1; no clear D. Germline-derived CDR1 and CDR2 are LNHNV and YYDKDF (reference sequence). This CDR3 has 15 amino acids. V was pared by 4 bases and J by 8 bases, with 20 bases between. The CDR3 is CATSKGSGQYQEAFF. Written as DNA, the CDR3 is TGTGCCACCAGCAAAGGATCGGGTCAATATCAGGAAGCTTTCTTT. The whole variable domain, remainder taken from reference TRBV15 and TRBJ1-1, is DAMVIQNPRYQVTQFGKPVTLSCSQTLNHNVMYWYQQKSSQAPKLLFHYYDKDFNNEADTPDNFQSRRPNTSFCFLDIRSPGLGDTAMYLCATSKGSGQYQEAFFGQGTRLTVV.

The chain recombines TRBV2 with TRBJ1-4; D gene uncertain. V lost 4 bases and J lost 8, with 5 bases in between. The CDR3 runs to 11 residues. In germline, CDR1 is SNHLY, CDR2 FYNNEI. The CDR3 coding sequence is TGTGCCAGCAGTGGGTCCGAAAAACTGTTTTTT. Protein: CASSGSEKLFF.

The chain uses TRBV10-3 and TRBJ1-1, with a weak D call TRBD1 (5 bases). In germline, CDR1 is ENHRY, CDR2 SYGVKD. Trimming removed 4 bases from V and 6 bases from J, with 12 bases in between. The length of the CDR3 is 13 residues. The CDR3 DNA reads as TGTGCCATCAGTGGGGGCGCCTCAGCTGAAGCTTTCTTT. Encoded protein: CAISGGASAEAFF.

The J gene is TRBJ2-5, the V gene TRBV28; either TRBD1 or TRBD2 may fit D (6 bases each). V dropped 2 bases and J dropped 4 bases, with 14 bases sitting between them. Germline V lookup: CDR1 MDHEN, CDR2 SYDVKM. This CDR3 has 15 amino acids. The CDR3 reads CASSLHLGGGETQYF. CDR3 sequence (DNA): TGTGCCAGCAGTTTACATCTCGGGGGCGGAGAGACCCAGTACTTC.

The chain carries TRBV5-4 and TRBJ2-5, with TRBD1 as a possible D gene (5 bases). The CDR3 is 14 residues long. The germline V gene has CDR1 SGHNT and CDR2 YYREEE (reference sequence). V shed 0 bases and J shed 4 bases, with 10 bases lying between them. Here the CDR3 DNA reads TGTGCCAGCAGCTTGGGGCAGGGCGGAGAGACCCAGTACTTC. Its translation is CASSLGQGGETQYF.

In the case of this clone: The same CDR3 also results from other DNA sequences found in this sample. This sequence joins TRBV18 and TRBJ1-1; tentatively, D is TRBD1 (6 bases). The CDR3 covers 13 residues. Trimming cost V 3 bases and J 1 base, with 6 bases left between them. Germline CDR1 and CDR2: KGHSH and LQKENI. The CDR3 reads CASSPGANTEAFF. Here the CDR3 DNA reads TGTGCCAGCTCACCGGGGGCGAACACTGAAGCTTTCTTT.

V and J are TRBV4-3 and TRBJ1-4; D not resolved. This CDR3 has 16 residues. V lost 5 bases and J lost 1, with 14 bases in between. Germline lookup yields CDR1 LGHNA and CDR2 YSLEER. CDR3 nucleotides: TGCGCCAGCAGCTTCGCCTTGGGTCTAACTAATGAAAAACTGTTTTTT. It specifies CASSFALGLTNEKLFF.

This chain connects TRBV2 to TRBJ2-3, with D maybe TRBD2 (5 bases). Germline-derived CDR1 and CDR2 are SNHLY and FYNNEI. The CDR3 has 13 residues. Trimming took off 6 bases at V and 1 base at J, with 8 bases between the two ends. The DNA for the CDR3 is TGTGCCAGCAGGTACGGGGGCACAGATACGCAGTATTTT. Residues: CASRYGGTDTQYF.

The V call is TRBV19, the J call TRBJ1-4; 8 bases align to TRBD1. V trimming: 6 bases; J trimming: 5 bases; junction bases outside the gene matches: 8. This CDR3 is built from 15 residues. CDR1 and CDR2 from the germline V gene are LNHDA and SQIVND (reference sequence). The CDR3 DNA sequence: TGTGCCAGTAGAACCCTGGGACAGGTAAATGAAAAACTGTTTTTT. Translated: CASRTLGQVNEKLFF.

As to this clone: An end of the junction differs from the germline gene, which may be a read error. This chain connects TRBV5-1 to TRBJ2-7; 8 bases align to TRBD2. The CDR3 is 14 amino acids. Germline CDR1 is SGHRS and CDR2 is YFSETQ. In DNA, the CDR3 is TGCGCCACCAGCCCCGGGGGGGGGTCCTACGAGCAGTACTTC. Its translation is CATSPGGGSYEQYF.

The V gene is TRBV5-8, the J gene TRBJ1-6, with D perhaps matching TRBD1 (6 bases). Per the germline V gene, CDR1 is SGHTS and CDR2 is YDEGEE. The CDR3 has 15 amino acids. V lost 4 bases, J lost 7 bases, and 15 bases lay in between. The CDR3 reads CASSPQGTLNSPLHF. The CDR3 region has the DNA TGTGCCAGCAGCCCACAAGGGACATTGAATTCACCCCTCCACTTT.

V is TRBV19 and J is TRBJ2-1; D is uncertain. Trimming left V 7 bases short and J 7 bases short, with 14 bases between. The CDR3 spans 13 residues. CDR1 and CDR2 from the germline V gene are LNHDA and SQIVND (reference sequence). The CDR3 sequence: CASTVRPGNEQFF. In DNA form, the CDR3 reads TGTGCCAGTACTGTAAGGCCCGGGAATGAGCAGTTCTTC.

This chain links TRBV10-3 with TRBJ1-6, with unresolved D. The CDR3 runs 17 residues. V was shortened by 3 bases and J by 0 bases, with 12 bases between the two germline ends. Germline loops: CDR1 ENHRY, CDR2 SYGVKD. The chain's CDR3 is CAISDPTPSSYNSPLHF. DNA of the CDR3: TGTGCCATCAGTGATCCCACACCGAGCTCCTATAATTCACCCCTCCACTTT.

CDR3 sequence: CASSLLYGQGLGYNEQFF. For the CDR3, the DNA is TGTGCCAGCAGTTTATTATATGGACAGGGTTTAGGATACAATGAGCAGTTCTTC. The chain is built from TRBV27 and TRBJ2-1, with 8 positions matching TRBD1. CDR1 MNHEY and CDR2 SMNVEV come from the germline V gene (reference sequence). The CDR3 is made up of 18 amino acids. The V and J ends lost 1 base and 4 bases, in that order; junction bases with no gene match: 12.

CDR3 in DNA: TGTGCAGGGTCGGGGGCCGGAGATACGCAGTATTTT. Translating it yields CAGSGAGDTQYF. The chain couples TRBV6-5 to TRBJ2-3, with D possibly being TRBD1 or TRBD2 (6 bases each). The CDR3 contains 12 residues. CDR1 is MNHEY, CDR2 SVGAGI, per germline.

This chain joins TRBV5-1 and TRBJ1-6; D may be TRBD1 (6 bases). The CDR3 spans 15 residues. V was pared by 2 bases and J by 6 bases, with 12 bases between. Germline CDR1 is SGHRS and CDR2 is YFSETQ. CDR3 DNA: TGCGCCAGCAGCTTTTGGGGGGGCGGTAATTCACCCCTCCACTTT. Protein: CASSFWGGGNSPLHF.

This chain links TRBV19 with TRBJ2-5; the D gene is possibly TRBD2 (6 bases). The CDR3 has 15 amino acids. V gave up 1 base and J gave up 4 bases, with 13 bases separating them. The germline V gene encodes CDR1 LNHDA and CDR2 SQIVND (reference sequence). CDR3 bases: TGTGCCAGTAGTATAGGACAGCCCGGGGGAGAGACCCAGTACTTC. Translation: CASSIGQPGGETQYF.

DNA of the CDR3: TGTGCCAGCAGCCCCCGGCGGGGGGGCCGAGAGACCCAGTACTTC. Translating gives CASSPRRGGRETQYF. The rearrangement links TRBV14 to TRBJ2-5; 9 bases agree with TRBD2. V shed 4 bases and J 4 bases; nucleotides not matched to a gene: 7. The CDR3 loop spans 15 amino acids. Germline-derived CDR1 and CDR2 are SGHDN and FVKESK.

This chain joins TRBV10-2 and TRBJ2-2; unclear D gene. CDR3 length: 13 amino acids. Trimming left V 4 bases short and J 2 bases short, with 5 bases between. Germline V CDR1 and CDR2: WSHSY, SAAADI. CDR3 region: CASSVRNTGELFF. The CDR3 nucleotides read TGCGCCAGCAGTGTTAGAAACACCGGGGAGCTGTTTTTT.

The chain joins TRBV5-4 to TRBJ1-1; unclear D gene. This CDR3 has 12 amino acids. The V gene lost 0 bases and the J gene lost 8 bases, with 8 bases spanning the gap. Per the germline V gene, CDR1 is SGHNT and CDR2 is YYREEE (reference sequence). CDR3 in amino acids: CASSLGMGEAFF. DNA of the CDR3: TGTGCCAGCAGCTTGGGAATGGGAGAAGCTTTCTTT.

The J gene is TRBJ1-4, the V gene TRBV6-5; D unresolved. CDR1 and CDR2 from the germline V gene are MNHEY and SVGAGI. This CDR3 region has 15 residues. With 6 bases removed from V and 4 bases from J, the gap between germline ends came to 15 bases. CDR3 protein: CASRVQGSLNEKLFF. The CDR3 DNA follows: TGTGCCAGCAGGGTACAAGGATCCCTTAATGAAAAACTGTTTTTT.

The chain combines TRBV6-2 or TRBV6-3 with TRBJ1-5; a weak D match, TRBD1 (5 bases). CDR1 and CDR2 from the germline V gene are MNHEY and SVGEGT. Trimming pared 6 bases from V and 5 bases from J, leaving 11 bases between. The CDR3 is 13 amino acids. Here the CDR3 reads CASSPGPYQPQHF. Here the CDR3 DNA reads TGTGCCAGCAGCCCGGGACCATATCAGCCCCAGCATTTT.

The J gene is TRBJ1-5, the V gene TRBV6-5; D call uncertain. This CDR3 is built from 12 residues. Germline V CDR1 and CDR2: MNHEY, SVGAGI. V was shortened by 6 bases and J by 5 bases, with 8 bases between the two germline ends. The DNA for the CDR3 is TGTGCCAGCAGCAAACCTCATCAGCCCCAGCATTTT. Its protein product is CASSKPHQPQHF.

This sequence joins TRBV30 and TRBJ1-5, with D unclear. The CDR3 runs 13 residues. The germline V and J ends were trimmed by 0 bases and 6 bases, with 9 bases remaining between them. From germline, CDR1 is GTSNPN and CDR2 SVGIG (reference sequence). The CDR3 spells CAWSVRMGQPQHF. CDR3 DNA: TGTGCCTGGAGTGTTCGGATGGGTCAGCCCCAGCATTTT.